Shown below are 17 T cell receptor beta chains from a single sample sequenced in a study of beta chain features in type 1 diabetes. These receptors are not linked to any known antigen. Whole-study findings and limits: Moderately but significantly shorter TCRB CDR3s were found in Type 1 diabetes patients in all four CD4+ subsets.

The sequenced template was cDNA made from the entire isolated RNA. Assay: immunoSEQ multiplex PCR; the TCRdb copy retains only in-frame clones and omits some. In the table there are about 160,000 clones, 8% to 9.5% of which are singletons. Source material: central memory CD4+ T cells from blood. All receptors derive from a woman between 18 and 30 years old with type 1 diabetes.

The CDR3 DNA is TGTGCCAGCTCACCCACTCGGACTAGCGGGGGGAGCTCCTACAATGAGCAGTTCTTC. This codes for CASSPTRTSGGSSYNEQFF. This rearrangement joins TRBV18 to TRBJ2-1; 14 bases map to TRBD2. Germline V gene lookup returns CDR1 KGHSH and CDR2 LQKENI. After removal of 3 bases from V and 0 bases from J, the junction contained 7 bases not matched to a gene. There are 19 residues in the CDR3.

This clone has more than one count but fewer than ten. This chain joins TRBV19 and TRBJ2-2; a possible D gene is TRBD2 (6 bases). The CDR3 contains 15 residues. V was cut by 6 bases and J by 6 bases, with 17 bases left in between. Per germline, CDR1 LNHDA and CDR2 SQIVND (reference sequence). CDR3 DNA: TGTGCCAGTAGAACCGGGACTCAGTTCGCCGGGGAGCTGTTTTTT. It translates to CASRTGTQFAGELFF.

This clone turned up a few times. The chain combines TRBV5-1 with TRBJ1-1; a weak D match, TRBD1 (6 bases). V dropped 4 bases and J dropped 7 bases, with 11 bases sitting between them. The CDR3 consists of 12 residues. In germline, CDR1 is SGHRS, CDR2 YFSETQ. DNA for the CDR3: TGCGCCAGCAGCACAGGACAGATTGAAGCTTTCTTT. Protein sequence: CASSTGQIEAFF.

This rearrangement joins TRBV7-9 to TRBJ1-1, with 7 bases lining up with TRBD1. Germline CDR1 reads SEHNR; CDR2 reads FQNEAQ (reference sequence). The CDR3 covers 13 residues. Losses at the gene ends were 1 base for V and 11 bases for J; bases not matched to a gene: 7. CDR3 coding DNA: TGTGCCAGCAGCTTAGTAGGGGGCGCCGATGCTTTCTTT. The encoded protein is CASSLVGGADAFF. Looking up the rest from reference TRBV7-9 and TRBJ1-1 gives the full variable domain: DTGVSQNPRHKITKRGQNVTFRCDPISEHNRLYWYRQTLGQGPEFLTYFQNEAQLEKSRLLSDRFSAERPKGSFSTLEIQRTEQGDSAMYLCASSLVGGADAFFGQGTRLTVV.

This clone has just a few counts. The CDR3 loop is CASSLARAGLGNQPQHF. The CDR3 coding sequence is TGTGCCAGCAGCTTGGCCAGGGCGGGGTTGGGCAATCAGCCCCAGCATTTT. This chain connects TRBV5-6 to TRBJ1-5; perhaps TRBD1 as D (5 bases). Germline CDR1 is SGHDT and CDR2 is YYEEEE. CDR3 size: 17 residues. Between the trimmed V and J ends, which lost 0 bases and 2 bases, there was a span of 15 bases.

The chain combines TRBV29-1 with TRBJ2-7; perhaps TRBD1 as D (6 bases). V was clipped by 4 bases and J by 3 bases, with 10 bases between them. CDR1 is SQVTM, CDR2 ANQGSEA, per germline. The CDR3 is made up of 12 amino acids. CDR3 nucleotides: TGCAGCGTTGGGGGACACCACTACGAGCAGTACTTC. Translating it yields CSVGGHHYEQYF.

The V call is TRBV18, the J call TRBJ2-1, with 9 positions matching TRBD1. CDR3 length equals 16 residues. The germline V gene has CDR1 KGHSH and CDR2 LQKENI. V dropped 3 bases and J dropped 5; count of bases not matched to a gene: 8. For the CDR3, the DNA is TGTGCCAGCTCACCTGCTGGGACAGGGAGGGACAATGAGCAGTTCTTC. Translation gives CASSPAGTGRDNEQFF. Complete variable domain (other parts from reference TRBV18 and TRBJ2-1): NAGVMQNPRHLVRRRGQEARLRCSPMKGHSHVYWYRQLPEEGLKFMVYLQKENIIDESGMPKERFSAEFPKEGPSILRIQQVVRGDSAAYFCASSPAGTGRDNEQFFGPGTRLTVL.

The chain couples TRBV7-9 to TRBJ2-1, with D possibly being TRBD2 (6 bases). Germline CDR1 reads SEHNR; CDR2 reads FQNEAQ (reference sequence). V was trimmed by 5 bases and J by 0 bases, leaving 8 bases between them. The CDR3 sequence is 14 residues long. CDR3 sequence: CASSRESSYNEQFF. The CDR3 coding sequence is TGTGCCAGCAGCCGGGAGAGCTCCTACAATGAGCAGTTCTTC. Filled out from reference TRBV7-9 and TRBJ2-1, the complete variable domain reads DTGVSQNPRHKITKRGQNVTFRCDPISEHNRLYWYRQTLGQGPEFLTYFQNEAQLEKSRLLSDRFSAERPKGSFSTLEIQRTEQGDSAMYLCASSRESSYNEQFFGPGTRLTVL.

This clone was found a few times. In the same sample, other DNA sequences code for this CDR3. The V gene is TRBV5-1, the J gene TRBJ1-5; 7 bases fit TRBD1. CDR1 and CDR2 from the germline V gene are SGHRS and YFSETQ. Trimming cost V 4 bases and J 4 bases; bases outside gene matches: 5. The CDR3 is made up of 14 amino acids. CDR3: CASSPTGYNQPQHF. The CDR3 DNA reads TGCGCCAGCAGCCCGACAGGGTATAATCAGCCCCAGCATTTT.

This clone was recorded a few times. The rearrangement joins TRBV7-2 to TRBJ2-1; possible D gene TRBD2, 5 bases. This CDR3 has 14 amino acids. The V end lost 7 bases, the J end lost 6 bases, and 16 bases lay between the germline ends. Looked up from germline, CDR1 is SGHTA and CDR2 is FQGNSA. The chain's CDR3 is CASTNYAGGNEQFF. The CDR3 DNA reads as TGTGCCAGCACCAACTACGCGGGTGGCAATGAGCAGTTCTTC.

This clone was seen a few times. V and J are TRBV28 and TRBJ2-1; TRBD2 matches 10 bases. V gave up 3 bases and J gave up 10 bases; unmatched junction bases: 6. Germline loops: CDR1 MDHEN, CDR2 SYDVKM. The CDR3 totals 14 residues. CDR3 bases: TGTGCCAGCAGTTTTAAACTAGCGGGAAGAGAGCAGTTCTTC. Its protein product is CASSFKLAGREQFF.

The chain links TRBV5-6 to TRBJ2-7; TRBD2 matches at 10 bases. V lost 1 base, J lost 9 bases, and 7 bases stayed unmatched. Germline lookup yields CDR1 SGHDT and CDR2 YYEEEE. The CDR3 consists of 14 residues. The CDR3 region is CASSLSSGGALQYF. The CDR3 DNA reads as TGTGCCAGCAGCTTGAGCAGCGGGGGGGCCTTGCAGTACTTC.

The rearrangement links TRBV29-1 to TRBJ2-7; D is ambiguous. Trimming cost V 4 bases and J 7 bases, with 8 bases left between them. Germline V gene lookup returns CDR1 SQVTM and CDR2 ANQGSEA. The length of the CDR3 is 10 residues. The CDR3 sequence: CSVVSREQYF. For the CDR3, the DNA is TGCAGCGTTGTCTCGAGGGAGCAGTACTTC.

Remarks on this clone: The sample contains more than one DNA sequence encoding this CDR3. The J gene is TRBJ2-5, the V gene TRBV5-4, with 9 bases that match TRBD2. Germline assignment: CDR1 SGHNT and CDR2 YYREEE (reference sequence). This CDR3 has 15 residues. J lost 2 bases, V lost 3 bases, and 5 bases had no gene match. The CDR3 protein is CASSSGGGVQETQYF. The CDR3 coding sequence is TGTGCCAGCAGCTCGGGCGGGGGGGTACAAGAGACCCAGTACTTC.

The gene calls are TRBV10-3 and TRBJ2-1; D may be TRBD1 (6 bases). CDR1 is ENHRY, CDR2 SYGVKD, per germline. CDR3 size: 15 residues. V gave up 0 bases and J gave up 13 bases, with 19 bases separating them. CDR3 coding DNA: TGTGCCATCAGTGAGTCCTGGGCAGGGGACCCCAATCAGTTCTTC. This sequence encodes CAISESWAGDPNQFF.

The V gene is TRBV6-6, the J gene TRBJ2-3; 8 nucleotides line up with TRBD1. The CDR3 runs to 14 residues. V was clipped by 6 bases and J by 6 bases; unmatched bases: 8. In germline, CDR1 is MNHNY, CDR2 SVGAGI (reference sequence). The CDR3 spells CASRVTGAADTQYF. DNA of the CDR3: TGTGCCAGCAGAGTGACAGGGGCGGCGGATACGCAGTATTTT.

This clone was seen more than once but under ten times. V usage is TRBV18 and J usage is TRBJ1-1; 7 bases map to TRBD1. CDR3 length equals 14 residues. V lost 1 base to trimming and J lost 5 bases; unmatched junction nucleotides: 4. Germline assignment: CDR1 KGHSH and CDR2 LQKENI. The CDR3: CASSPLWDRTEAFF. The DNA of the CDR3 is TGTGCCAGCTCACCACTATGGGACAGAACTGAAGCTTTCTTT.